The 15 T cell receptor beta chains presented below share a single source sample, sequenced in a study of cytomegalovirus exposure and HLA in healthy donors. Primers for the PCR totalled 60 Vbeta and 13 Jbeta. Only in-frame clones appear in the TCRdb table, and some are missing; sequencing was by immunoSEQ multiplex PCR. The table includes some 160,000 clones, over 75% detected once. Sequencing used PBMCs. Every receptor here comes from a man aged 60-69 years in good health and CMV-seronegative.

CDR3 in amino acids: CASSQVRGARLAGGPVTYEQYF. The DNA of the CDR3 is TGTGCCAGCAGCCAAGTCCGTGGAGCGCGACTAGCGGGAGGGCCGGTGACCTACGAGCAGTACTTC. The V gene is TRBV14, the J gene TRBJ2-7; 14 bases map to TRBD2. The CDR3 covers 22 residues. Germline CDR1 reads SGHDN; CDR2 reads FVKESK. V shed 1 base and J 2 bases; nucleotides not matched to a gene: 19.

The genes are TRBV5-1 and TRBJ1-4, with D possibly being TRBD1 (6 bases). Germline V gene sequence: CDR1 SGHRS, CDR2 YFSETQ. V lost 4 bases to trimming and J lost 4 bases, with 11 bases between them. This CDR3 has 14 residues. The CDR3 nucleotides are TGCGCCAGCAGCCCCGGACAGTATAATGAAAAACTGTTTTTT. Encoded protein: CASSPGQYNEKLFF.

V is TRBV28 and J is TRBJ1-2; 7 bases are shared with TRBD1. The CDR3 is 16 amino acids. Germline V gives CDR1 MDHEN, CDR2 SYDVKM. V trimming: 7 bases; J trimming: 0 bases; junction bases outside the gene matches: 11. CDR3 sequence reads: CASTTRRDRANYGYTF. The CDR3 region has the DNA TGTGCCAGCACGACCCGACGGGACAGAGCTAACTATGGCTACACCTTC.

This clone was seen more than once but under ten times. The chain recombines TRBV25-1 with TRBJ2-7; maybe TRBD1 (5 bases). This CDR3 has 16 residues. Germline assignment: CDR1 MGHDK and CDR2 SYGVNS. The germline V and J ends were trimmed by 7 bases and 1 base, with 20 bases remaining between them. In DNA, the CDR3 is TGTGCCAGCAAAGGGGTAGGCCTCGGCAGATCCTACGAGCAGTACTTC. This codes for CASKGVGLGRSYEQYF.

The V gene is TRBV28, the J gene TRBJ2-2; D perhaps matches TRBD1 (6 bases). V was shortened by 8 bases and J by 4 bases, with 11 bases between the two germline ends. CDR1 is MDHEN, CDR2 SYDVKM, per germline. This CDR3 contains 13 residues. The CDR3 sequence is CASRQAGTGELFF. For the CDR3, the DNA is TGTGCCAGCCGACAGGCGGGCACCGGGGAGCTGTTTTTT.

This clone was observed a few times. The chain links TRBV9 to TRBJ2-3, with 9 bases aligning to TRBD2. The CDR3 has 14 residues. Germline loops: CDR1 SGDLS, CDR2 YYNGEE. The trim removed 3 bases at V and 5 bases at J, leaving 4 bases unmatched. In DNA, the CDR3 is TGTGCCAGCAGCGCTAGCGGGAAAAGAGATACGCAGTATTTT. It encodes CASSASGKRDTQYF.

The chain is built from TRBV27 and TRBJ1-5; 7 bases fit TRBD1. CDR1 and CDR2 (germline): MNHEY, SMNVEV (reference sequence). Trimming removed 6 bases from V and 5 bases from J; junction bases left unmatched: 10. The CDR3 is 15 residues long. The CDR3 loop is CASSPHQGVDQPQHF. The CDR3 coding sequence is TGTGCCAGCAGCCCGCATCAGGGGGTCGATCAGCCCCAGCATTTT.

The rearrangement uses TRBV29-1 and TRBJ2-1; 10 nucleotides match TRBD2. Per the germline V gene, CDR1 is SQVTM and CDR2 is ANQGSEA. There are 16 residues in the CDR3. Trimming removed 2 bases from V and 4 bases from J; junction bases left unmatched: 8. The chain's CDR3 is CSVERASGGHYNEQFF. CDR3 coding DNA: TGCAGCGTTGAAAGGGCTAGCGGGGGCCATTACAATGAGCAGTTCTTC.

The rearrangement links TRBV2 to TRBJ1-5; D unresolved. Trimming cost V 9 bases and J 2 bases, with 14 bases left between them. Germline CDR1 and CDR2: SNHLY and FYNNEI. The CDR3 runs to 14 residues. CDR3 bases: TGTGCCAGAGGACGGGAGACTGGCAATCAGCCCCAGCATTTT. Its translation is CARGRETGNQPQHF.

The chain couples TRBV19 to TRBJ2-3; 7 nucleotides match TRBD2. CDR3 length equals 15 residues. Germline V gene data show CDR1 as LNHDA and CDR2 as SQIVND (reference sequence). V lost 1 base, J lost 2 bases, and 3 bases stayed unmatched. The CDR3 region is CASSIVGGFTDTQYF. The CDR3 bases are TGTGCCAGTAGTATAGTCGGGGGGTTCACAGATACGCAGTATTTT. Combining the CDR3 with reference TRBV19 and TRBJ2-3 gives the whole variable domain DGGITQSPKYLFRKEGQNVTLSCEQNLNHDAMYWYRQDPGQGLRLIYYSQIVNDFQKGDIAEGYSVSREKKESFPLTVTSAQKNPTAFYLCASSIVGGFTDTQYFGPGTRLTVL.

This chain connects TRBV5-1 to TRBJ2-1; 13 bases line up with TRBD2. Germline values: CDR1 SGHRS, CDR2 YFSETQ. The CDR3 loop spans 15 amino acids. V lost 4 bases and J lost 8; bases outside the gene matches: 6. CDR3 amino acids: CASSELAGGPHEQFF. CDR3 coding DNA: TGCGCCAGCAGCGAACTAGCGGGGGGGCCACATGAGCAGTTCTTC.

V usage is TRBV23-1 and J usage is TRBJ1-2; D may be TRBD1 (6 bases). TRBV23-1 is an ORF, and what it does is uncertain. Trimming stripped 0 bases from V and 3 bases from J, with 20 bases between. CDR3 size: 18 residues. This CDR3 reads CASSQSGQGIQSDYGYTF. CDR3 nucleotide sequence: TGCGCCAGCAGTCAATCGGGTCAGGGGATCCAATCCGACTATGGCTACACCTTC.

V usage is TRBV6-1 and J usage is TRBJ1-6, with D hard to call. CDR1 MNHNS and CDR2 SASEGT come from the germline V gene. CDR3 length equals 14 residues. Trimming removed 8 bases at V and 6 bases at J, with 14 bases between. Written as DNA, the CDR3 is TGTGCCAGCCAGAGGGTAATGAGTAATTCACCCCTCCACTTT. It is translated as CASQRVMSNSPLHF.

This clone was detected only once. An end of the junction does not agree with germline; a read error may underlie this. V usage is TRBV7-7 and J usage is TRBJ2-7; the match to TRBD1 covers 8 bases. The CDR3 loop spans 14 amino acids. The germline V gene encodes CDR1 SSHAT and CDR2 FNYEAQ (reference sequence). This CDR3 reads CASSTGTGSYEQYF. The CDR3 DNA is TGTGCTAGCAGCACCGGGACAGGTTCCTACGAGCAGTACTTC.

This clone was counted a single time. V gene TRBV5-4 combines with J gene TRBJ2-1; 8 bases align to TRBD2. Germline CDR1 is SGHNT and CDR2 is YYREEE (reference sequence). The CDR3 length is 16 residues. V shed 0 bases, J shed 10 bases, and the junction held 12 bases outside the gene matches. CDR3 protein: CASSLGGSSGREEQFF. The CDR3 coding sequence is TGTGCCAGCAGCTTGGGCGGGTCTAGCGGGCGCGAGGAGCAGTTCTTC.